Each of the 15 T cell receptor beta chains below was sequenced from the same sample in a study of T cell responses to AZD1222 COVID-19 vaccine. Generated by immunoSEQ multiplex PCR, the TCRdb table keeps only in-frame clones and is missing some. The sample contains over 130,000 clones, 88% of which appear only once. Sequenced here: peripheral blood, sampled on day 0 of AZD1222 vaccination. The receptors were gathered from an adult in good health.

CDR3 sequence: CASSLDALNQPQHF. The CDR3 DNA follows: TGTGCCAGCAGCTTAGACGCATTAAATCAGCCCCAGCATTTT. The chain has TRBV7-9 and TRBJ1-5; D call uncertain. This CDR3 region has 14 residues. The V gene's germline CDR1 is SEHNR and CDR2 FQNEAQ (reference sequence). The germline V and J ends were trimmed by 1 base and 4 bases, with 8 bases remaining between them.

This rearrangement joins TRBV27 to TRBJ2-1, with 13 nucleotides matching TRBD2. The length of the CDR3 is 17 residues. J was trimmed by 4 bases and V by 5 bases; bases with no gene match: 8. The germline V gene encodes CDR1 MNHEY and CDR2 SMNVEV (reference sequence). CDR3 protein: CASSPHAGLAGYNEQFF. DNA for the CDR3: TGTGCCAGCAGTCCACACGCGGGACTAGCGGGATACAATGAGCAGTTCTTC.

V is TRBV27 and J is TRBJ2-7; D perhaps matches TRBD2 (5 bases). This CDR3 spans 14 amino acids. Germline V lookup: CDR1 MNHEY, CDR2 SMNVEV (reference sequence). The V and J ends lost 6 bases and 5 bases respectively, with 17 bases between them. CDR3 nucleotides: TGTGCCAGCAGAACCTTACGGGGTAGGGACGAGCAGTACTTC. Its translation: CASRTLRGRDEQYF.

The V gene is TRBV7-9, the J gene TRBJ2-1; 7 positions match TRBD2. The junction had 5 bases not matched to a gene; V was cut back by 7 bases and J by 5 bases. Germline V lookup: CDR1 SEHNR, CDR2 FQNEAQ (reference sequence). The CDR3 runs 13 residues. CDR3 protein: CASNGGGHNEQFF. DNA for the CDR3: TGTGCCAGCAACGGGGGAGGGCACAATGAGCAGTTCTTC.

CDR3 amino acids: CASSPSRGTEAFF. The CDR3 DNA reads TGTGCCAGCAGCCCGAGCAGGGGCACTGAAGCTTTCTTT. V usage is TRBV3-1 (or the pseudogene TRBV3-2) and J usage is TRBJ1-1, with a weak D call TRBD1 (6 bases). This CDR3 contains 13 residues. Trimming pared 4 bases from V and 4 bases from J, leaving 10 bases between. The germline V gene has CDR1 LGHDT and CDR2 YNNKEL (reference sequence).

This clone came up once. This chain links TRBV4-3 with TRBJ2-3, with D unresolved. The germline V gene has CDR1 LGHNA and CDR2 YSLEER. V was clipped by 0 bases and J by 0 bases, with 4 bases between them. This CDR3 comprises 14 residues. The CDR3 DNA reads as TGCGCCAGCAGCCAAGACGCTAGCACAGATACGCAGTATTTT. Translation gives CASSQDASTDTQYF.

V and J are TRBV6-4 and TRBJ2-2; 7 bases fit TRBD1. There are 17 residues in the CDR3. Germline V gives CDR1 MRHNA, CDR2 SNTAGT. The J segment lost 5 bases and the V segment lost 8 bases, leaving 17 bases of the junction unmatched. Here the CDR3 DNA reads TGTGCCAGCGCTAACGACCCGGGACAGACCTCAACCGGGGAGCTGTTTTTT. As protein: CASANDPGQTSTGELFF.

The chain combines TRBV19 with TRBJ1-4; D gene ambiguous. V lost 8 bases to trimming and J lost 5 bases, with 9 bases between them. Germline CDR1 LNHDA, CDR2 SQIVND (reference sequence). The CDR3 extends over 12 amino acids. The CDR3, as DNA: TGTGCCAGTCGACTTTACAATGAAAAACTGTTTTTT. Its protein is CASRLYNEKLFF.

V is TRBV12-3 or TRBV12-4 and J is TRBJ2-5; D not resolved. Trimming left V 8 bases short and J 5 bases short, with 12 bases between. The CDR3 sequence is 12 residues long. As DNA, the CDR3 is TGTGCCAGCCGGAAGTTTGGGGAGACCCAGTACTTC. It is translated as CASRKFGETQYF.

The chain is built from TRBV7-2 and TRBJ2-1; D possibly corresponds to TRBD2 (5 bases). Trimming removed 1 base from V and 3 bases from J, with 10 bases in between. The CDR3 extends over 15 amino acids. The germline V gene has CDR1 SGHTA and CDR2 FQGNSA. CDR3 sequence (DNA): TGTGCCAGCAGCTTAGAAGGACTTGTCTACAATGAGCAGTTCTTC. Encoded protein: CASSLEGLVYNEQFF.

The chain recombines TRBV30 with TRBJ1-5; the match to TRBD1 covers 10 bases. Unmatched junction bases numbered 7, after V lost 6 bases and J lost 2 bases. This CDR3 has 15 amino acids. Germline CDR1 reads GTSNPN; CDR2 reads SVGIG (reference sequence). CDR3 protein: CACSTGGLGNQPQHF. The CDR3 DNA is TGTGCCTGTTCGACAGGGGGCCTCGGCAATCAGCCCCAGCATTTT. Full variable domain (rest looked up from reference TRBV30 and TRBJ1-5): SQTIHQWPATLVQPVGSPLSLECTVEGTSNPNLYWYRQAAGRGLQLLFYSVGIGQISSEVPQNLSASRPQDRQFILSSKKLLLSDSGFYLCACSTGGLGNQPQHFGDGTRLSIL.

Turning to this clone: This sample includes further DNA sequences coding for the same CDR3. The chain recombines TRBV4-3 with TRBJ1-3; D gene uncertain. Germline CDR1 LGHNA, CDR2 YSLEER. This CDR3 spans 12 amino acids. The V gene lost 3 bases and the J gene lost 2 bases, with 2 bases spanning the gap. CDR3 sequence (DNA): TGCGCCAGCAGCCAGGCTGGAAACACCATATATTTT. As protein: CASSQAGNTIYF.

This clone was detected only once. The chain couples TRBV3-1 (or the pseudogene TRBV3-2) to TRBJ2-1; the D gene is possibly TRBD2 (5 bases). Germline lookup yields CDR1 LGHDT and CDR2 YNNKEL (reference sequence). V was pared by 0 bases and J by 0 bases, with 15 bases between. This CDR3 region has 18 residues. This CDR3 is CASSQDGVRRVSYNEQFF. In nucleotides, the CDR3 is TGTGCCAGCAGCCAAGATGGGGTCAGGCGGGTCTCCTACAATGAGCAGTTCTTC.

As for this clone: The DNA is left out, because the CDR3 cannot be placed on it with certainty; the CDR3 is given as TCRdb lists it. The chain combines TRBV30 with TRBJ1-1; TRBD1, as called in the table, went unchecked against the DNA. The CDR3 is 13 amino acids in total, end residues counted. The germline CDR1 and CDR2 sequences are GTSNPN and SVGIG (reference sequence). The CDR3 here is CAWAAGTGDLVLF.

J is TRBJ2-7 and V is TRBV3-1 (or the pseudogene TRBV3-2), with D tentatively TRBD2 (5 bases). The CDR3 loop spans 14 amino acids. Germline V gives CDR1 LGHDT, CDR2 YNNKEL (reference sequence). With 4 bases removed from V and 6 bases from J, the gap between germline ends came to 16 bases. CDR3 DNA: TGTGCCAGCAGCCGTCTCCACTCCGAGGGCGAGCAGTACTTC. This sequence encodes CASSRLHSEGEQYF.